This is a list of T cell receptor beta chains from one sample in a study of monozygotic twins with inflammatory bowel disease. For each CDR3 protein, TCRdb gives one entry from its re-call of the 5' RACE reads, without DNA. The table lists approximately 420,000 distinct CDR3 sequences, with 2% to 3% in the top ten. The sample was blood. These receptors were obtained from a human donor with ulcerative colitis or Crohn's disease, or a healthy co-twin of an affected twin (not recorded which). CDR3s include the opening cysteine and the closing phenylalanine or tryptophan.

v_call: TRBV5-1; j_call: TRBJ2-5; cdr3_aa: CASSWRLAGSQETQYF
v_call: TRBV6-2/TRBV6-3; j_call: TRBJ2-2; cdr3_aa: CASRQTYRGQGTGELFF
v_call: TRBV6-5; j_call: TRBJ2-7; cdr3_aa: CASRNEGSYEQYF
v_call: TRBV4-3; j_call: TRBJ2-1; cdr3_aa: CASSQGGRLAGKSSYNEQFF
v_call: TRBV24-1; j_call: TRBJ1-6; cdr3_aa: CATSEDIPSPLHF
v_call: TRBV28; j_call: TRBJ2-2; cdr3_aa: CASSEPPNTGELFF
v_call: TRBV5-6; j_call: TRBJ2-7; cdr3_aa: CASSLPGIKQGQYF
v_call: TRBV12-3/TRBV12-4; j_call: TRBJ2-2; cdr3_aa: CASSPTRSTGELFF
v_call: TRBV5-1; j_call: TRBJ1-1; cdr3_aa: CASSLVMTGVTNTEAFF
v_call: TRBV6-1; j_call: TRBJ1-6; cdr3_aa: CASSVATGGNNSPLHF
v_call: TRBV13; j_call: TRBJ2-3; cdr3_aa: CASSLAKRARTDTQYF
v_call: TRBV20-1; j_call: TRBJ2-7; cdr3_aa: CSASGGYYEQYF